Below are 2 T cell receptor beta chains sequenced from a single sample in a study of T cells after yellow fever vaccination. TCRdb used MiXCR to reprocess the 5' RACE reads, holding one entry per CDR3 protein. The table lists roughly 32,000 distinct CDR3 sequences, about 6.6% of them singletons. The starting material was PBMCs, either bulk or a sorted T-cell subset (CD4+, CD8+, memory, or dextramer-sorted; not recorded which), obtained on the day of the first yellow fever vaccination. The receptor set was obtained from a man between 18 and 29 years old who received the YFV17D yellow fever vaccine.

This clonotype has only a few counts. This chain joins TRBV7-2 and TRBJ1-2; no clear D. Germline V gene sequence: CDR1 SGHTA, CDR2 FQGNSA. This CDR3 is built from 14 residues. V was pared by 4 bases and J by 4 bases, with 13 bases between. This chain's CDR3 is CASSSYGRFYGYTF. The CDR3, as DNA: TGTGCCAGCAGCTCCTACGGCCGATTCTATGGCTACACCTTC.

This clonotype was observed many times. V usage is TRBV6-5 and J usage is TRBJ2-7; TRBD1 is a possible D gene (6 bases). CDR3 length equals 15 residues. Germline assignment: CDR1 MNHEY and CDR2 SVGAGI. Trimming removed 7 bases from V and 0 bases from J, with 16 bases in between. The CDR3 sequence is CASTRDGQSSYEQYV. The DNA of the CDR3 is TGTGCCAGCACCCGCGATGGACAGAGCTCCTACGAGCAGTACGTC.